This record looks at one T cell receptor (beta chain) sequence and its context. The data are from a study of blood T cell repertoires in COVID-19. On the study more broadly: Acute and convalescent COVID-19 specimens originated in the United States, Italy and Spain.

Germline assignment: CDR1 MGHDK and CDR2 SYGVNS. The V and J ends lost 6 bases and 1 base, in that order; junction bases with no gene match: 10. CDR3 size: 17 residues. Per the authors' pipeline: Reference gene primer amplification in the assay estimated nucleated cell counts. TCRdb keeps only in-frame clones here, not all; method: immunoSEQ multiplex PCR. V, J and clone size were drawn from that table, and D and trimming were deduced from the DNA. The sample has roughly 500,000 clones; roughly 89% are singletons. The clonotype originates from a young man with COVID-19, enrolled during active disease. Material: peripheral blood. The gene calls are TRBV25-1 and TRBJ2-1; 9 bases align to TRBD1. Here the CDR3 DNA reads TGTGCCAGCAGCGGAACAGGGGGCAAGGGGTCCTACAATGAGCAGTTCTTC. It encodes CASSGTGGKGSYNEQFF.